This T cell receptor beta chain was recorded in a study of shared clonotypes between healthy human individuals. On sorted subsets, replicate PCRs used 200 to 250 ng DNA, or tens of thousands of T cell genomes. TCRdb's copy holds only in-frame clones and misses some; the assay was immunoSEQ multiplex PCR. The sample contains more than 550,000 clones, roughly 94% of which appear only once. The trim removed 3 bases at V and 0 bases at J, leaving 16 bases unmatched. Per germline, CDR1 SGDLS and CDR2 YYNGEE. There are 19 residues in the CDR3. CD45RO-negative CD8 cells positively selected for CCR7 made up the naive population, which excluded terminally differentiated effector memory CD45RA+ cells. Adult donors, all healthy and HIV-negative, had no recent acute infections or vaccinations.

Material for sequencing was naive CD8+ T cells sorted from blood. This TCR was sampled from a young man in good health. The rearrangement joins TRBV9 to TRBJ2-3, with 7 bases that match TRBD2. CDR3 in amino acids: CASSAGSSGPLSSTDTQYF. In DNA form, the CDR3 reads TGTGCCAGCAGCGCCGGCTCTAGCGGACCCCTATCAAGCACAGATACGCAGTATTTT.